These 14 T cell receptor beta chains share one sample of origin, sequenced in a study of beta chain features in type 1 diabetes. TCRB transcripts that were expressed got sequenced, as all of the isolated RNA had been reverse transcribed. Assay used: immunoSEQ multiplex PCR; TCRdb lists only in-frame clones, some missing. Among approximately 140,000 clones listed, around 7% were seen once. Sequenced input: central memory CD4+ T cells from blood. These receptors originate from a woman aged 30 to 39 in good health.

This clone was seen many times. This chain uses TRBV5-6 with TRBJ1-1; no clear D. The length of the CDR3 is 15 residues. CDR1 and CDR2 from the germline V gene are SGHDT and YYEEEE. The V gene lost 2 bases and the J gene lost 1 base, with 12 bases spanning the gap. Here the CDR3 reads CASSFEAGWNTEAFF. The CDR3 DNA is TGTGCCAGCAGCTTTGAAGCGGGATGGAACACTGAAGCTTTCTTT. Full variable domain (remainder filled in from reference TRBV5-6 and TRBJ1-1): DAGVTQSPTHLIKTRGQQVTLRCSPKSGHDTVSWYQQALGQGPQFIFQYYEEEERQRGNFPDRFSGHQFPNYSSELNVNALLLGDSALYLCASSFEAGWNTEAFFGQGTRLTVV.

Ten or more counts support this clone. This chain links TRBV30 with TRBJ1-4; 8 bases line up with TRBD1. The CDR3 contains 15 residues. Germline CDR1 is GTSNPN and CDR2 is SVGIG (reference sequence). The V and J ends lost 1 base and 3 bases, in that order; junction bases with no gene match: 4. The CDR3 here is CAWSAQGAANEKLFF. Here the CDR3 DNA reads TGTGCCTGGAGTGCCCAGGGGGCGGCTAATGAAAAACTGTTTTTT.

This clone occurred a few times. V gene TRBV30 combines with J gene TRBJ2-7, with D possibly TRBD1 on 5 matching bases. The CDR3 spans 13 residues. Germline V gives CDR1 GTSNPN, CDR2 SVGIG (reference sequence). V lost 2 bases and J 2 bases, leaving 10 bases between the germline ends. CDR3 bases: TGTGCCTGGAGTAAGGGGATGCCCTACGAGCAGTACTTC. This translates into CAWSKGMPYEQYF.

This clone was recorded a few times. The J gene is TRBJ1-1, the V gene TRBV14; D is unclear. Trimming cost V 1 base and J 1 base, with 7 bases left between them. This CDR3 is built from 14 residues. Germline V lookup: CDR1 SGHDN, CDR2 FVKESK. CDR3 sequence: CASSQASENTEAFF. The CDR3 DNA sequence: TGTGCCAGCAGCCAAGCGTCAGAGAACACTGAAGCTTTCTTT.

This clone has just a few counts. V is TRBV2 and J is TRBJ2-7; TRBD1 might be the D (6 bases). Trimming stripped 2 bases from V and 3 bases from J, with 8 bases between. This CDR3 region has 13 residues. Germline V gives CDR1 SNHLY, CDR2 FYNNEI. This CDR3 is CASSETDSYEQYF. In DNA, the CDR3 is TGTGCCAGCAGTGAAACGGACAGCTACGAGCAGTACTTC. Full variable domain (remainder filled in from reference TRBV2 and TRBJ2-7): EPEVTQTPSHQVTQMGQEVILRCVPISNHLYFYWYRQILGQKVEFLVSFYNNEISEKSEIFDDQFSVERPDGSNFTLKIRSTKLEDSAMYFCASSETDSYEQYFGPGTRLTVT.

This clone was found a few times. J is TRBJ1-2 and V is TRBV10-3, with 9 nucleotides matching TRBD1. CDR3 length: 13 residues. The junction had 4 bases not matched to a gene; V was cut back by 7 bases and J by 4 bases. Germline V gene sequence: CDR1 ENHRY, CDR2 SYGVKD. The CDR3 region is CAIMGQGGYGYTF. The CDR3 DNA follows: TGTGCCATCATGGGACAGGGAGGCTATGGCTACACCTTC.

The chain couples TRBV28 to TRBJ2-7; D is possibly TRBD2 (6 bases). Germline V gene data show CDR1 as MDHEN and CDR2 as SYDVKM. The CDR3 contains 13 residues. Trimming left V 8 bases short and J 3 bases short, with 14 bases between. CDR3 protein: CASLGQGGYEQYF. The DNA for the CDR3 is TGTGCCAGCTTGGGGCAGGGAGGCTACGAGCAGTACTTC.

The table lists this clone with a few counts. The genes are TRBV27 and TRBJ1-1; D uncertain. The CDR3 is made up of 13 amino acids. V lost 2 bases and J 4 bases, leaving 8 bases between the germline ends. Looked up from germline, CDR1 is MNHEY and CDR2 is SMNVEV (reference sequence). In nucleotides, the CDR3 is TGTGCCAGCAGTTTACAGGACTTCACTGAAGCTTTCTTT. This translates into CASSLQDFTEAFF.

The chain has TRBV28 and TRBJ2-7; 8 bases agree with TRBD2. With 7 bases clipped from V and 4 bases from J, the junction kept 15 bases outside the gene matches. Germline loops: CDR1 MDHEN, CDR2 SYDVKM. The CDR3 covers 16 residues. CDR3 bases: TGTGCCAGCACCTCAGCGGGAGCCCCTGTTCCGTACGAGCAGTACTTC. Its translation: CASTSAGAPVPYEQYF.

The sample holds a few counts of this clone. V gene TRBV14 combines with J gene TRBJ1-4; 8 bases are shared with TRBD1. Germline CDR1 is SGHDN and CDR2 is FVKESK. CDR3 size: 13 residues. V dropped 4 bases and J dropped 8; count of bases not matched to a gene: 3. CDR3 nucleotides: TGTGCCAGCAGCCGCAGACAGGGGGAAAAACTGTTTTTT. Translated, it gives CASSRRQGEKLFF.

CDR3 amino acids: CASSQQTGNYEQYF. In DNA form, the CDR3 reads TGTGCCAGCAGCCAACAGACAGGGAACTACGAGCAGTACTTC. This chain links TRBV7-9 with TRBJ2-7; 7 bases align to TRBD1. V lost 5 bases, J lost 3 bases, and 7 bases stayed unmatched. In germline, CDR1 is SEHNR, CDR2 FQNEAQ (reference sequence). This CDR3 is 14 amino acids long.

In its sample, this clone was seen a few times. The chain has TRBV7-2 and TRBJ2-7; D might be TRBD1 (5 bases). The V end lost 3 bases, the J end lost 3 bases, and 9 bases lay between the germline ends. In germline, CDR1 is SGHTA, CDR2 FQGNSA. The CDR3 is 13 amino acids. This CDR3 is CASSLEQVYEQYF. DNA for the CDR3: TGTGCCAGCAGCTTGGAACAGGTCTACGAGCAGTACTTC.

The CDR3, as DNA: TGTGCCAGCTCCCGACAGGGCGCCTACGAGCAGTACTTC. It specifies CASSRQGAYEQYF. The chain employs TRBV18 and TRBJ2-7; 7 nucleotides agree with TRBD1. The V gene end was trimmed by 6 bases and the J gene end by 2 bases; junction bases not matched to a gene: 4. CDR1 and CDR2 from the germline V gene are KGHSH and LQKENI. The CDR3 spans 13 residues.

There are a few counts of this clone. V and J are TRBV27 and TRBJ1-2; the D gene is possibly TRBD1 (6 bases). The CDR3 length is 12 residues. Per germline, CDR1 MNHEY and CDR2 SMNVEV (reference sequence). Trimming took off 6 bases at V and 2 bases at J, with 7 bases between the two ends. CDR3: CASSQGNYGYTF. The DNA for the CDR3 is TGTGCCAGCAGCCAGGGGAACTATGGCTACACCTTC.